This entry features one T cell receptor beta chain sequence. Its target is not known. CDR3 length: 14 residues. V dropped 2 bases and J dropped 5; count of bases not matched to a gene: 5. Germline CDR1 reads MNHNY; CDR2 reads SVGAGI (reference sequence). This entry comes from a study of cytomegalovirus exposure and HLA in healthy donors. On the study more broadly: Earlier findings included 90 million to 120 million unique TCR beta sequences obtained from 180 million or so T cells.

General study points: Researchers reported that a few CMV-associated chains were confirmed in vitro as CMV antigen-specific. Many donors carried some public TCRs, although rarity characterized most TCR sequences. In a later analysis, CMV-associated beta chains were mostly HLA-associated, it appeared.

The PCR contained 60 Vbeta and 13 Jbeta primers. Sequencing used immunoSEQ multiplex PCR; TCRdb keeps in-frame clones, though not all of them. The table has 150,000 to 200,000 clones, roughly 86% seen once; the top ten hold approximately 1.9%. This sequence originates from a woman between 18 and 30 years old in good health and CMV-seronegative. Sequenced: PBMCs. V and J are TRBV6-6 and TRBJ2-5, with 7 bases lining up with TRBD2. In DNA form, the CDR3 reads TGTGCCAGCAGTTACGGGGCGGGGGTCGAGACCCAGTACTTC. This gives the protein CASSYGAGVETQYF.